This entry features one T cell receptor beta chain sequence. Its cognate antigen is unknown. The V gene's germline CDR1 is SGHTA and CDR2 FQGTGA. The CDR3 contains 15 residues. Trimming stripped 2 bases from V and 1 base from J, with 9 bases between. The treatment: roughly 11-day PBMC culture with coronavirus spike peptide pools or control peptides (ViraFEST assay). At the Johns Hopkins FTIC core, DNA taken from cultured CD4+ T cells was sequenced by way of the Oncomine TCR Beta short-read assay. Each CDR3 protein gets one entry after TCRdb re-called the PCR reads with MiXCR. The table includes 20,000 to 25,000 distinct CDR3 sequences, about 39% detected once. The data belong to a study of vaccination and CD4 T cells after COVID-19.

The specimen comprised CD4+ T cells from blood, cultured in vitro, sampled before SARS-CoV-2 vaccination. The sequence was collected from a human donor who had recovered from COVID-19. The chain joins TRBV7-3 to TRBJ1-3; D remains unclear. The CDR3 sequence is CASSLFGESGNTIYF. In DNA, the CDR3 is TGTGCCAGCAGCTTATTCGGAGAATCTGGAAACACCATATATTTT. Together with reference TRBV7-3 and TRBJ1-3, the CDR3 gives the full variable domain: GAGVSQTPSNKVTEKGKYVELRCDPISGHTALYWYRQSLGQGPEFLIYFQGTGAADDSGLPNDRFFAVRPEGSVSTLKIQRTERGDSAVYLCASSLFGESGNTIYFGEGSWLTVV.